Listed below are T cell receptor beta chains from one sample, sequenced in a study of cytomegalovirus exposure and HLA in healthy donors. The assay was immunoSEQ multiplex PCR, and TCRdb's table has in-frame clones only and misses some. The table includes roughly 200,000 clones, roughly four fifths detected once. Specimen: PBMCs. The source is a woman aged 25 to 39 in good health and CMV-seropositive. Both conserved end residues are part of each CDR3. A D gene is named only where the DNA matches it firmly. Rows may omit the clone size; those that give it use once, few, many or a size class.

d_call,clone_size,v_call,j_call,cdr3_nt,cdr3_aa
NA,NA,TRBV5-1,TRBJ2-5,TGCGCCAGCAGGCCTCGCACGGGAGTGGAAGCTAGAGAGACCCAGTACTTC,CASRPRTGVEARETQYF
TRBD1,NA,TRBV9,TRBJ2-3,TGTGCCAGCAGCGCCGGACAGGCCGACACAGATACGCAGTATTTT,CASSAGQADTDTQYF
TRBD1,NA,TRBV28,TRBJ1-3,TGTGCCAGCATCCAGACAGGGCTAAGGGGAAACACCATATATTTT,CASIQTGLRGNTIYF
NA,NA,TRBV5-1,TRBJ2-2,TGCGCCAGCAGCTTGTTTCAGGGTAACACCGGGGAGCTGTTTTTT,CASSLFQGNTGELFF
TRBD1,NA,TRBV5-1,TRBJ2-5,TGCGCCAGCAGTCTGACAGGGTATGAAGAGACCCAGTACTTC,CASSLTGYEETQYF
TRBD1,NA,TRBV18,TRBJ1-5,TGTGCCAGCTCACCACAGGAGACAGGGGACAATCAGCCCCAGCATTTT,CASSPQETGDNQPQHF
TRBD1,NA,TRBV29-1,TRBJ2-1,TGCAGCGTTGGACAGGGGATGAATGAGCAGTTCTTC,CSVGQGMNEQFF
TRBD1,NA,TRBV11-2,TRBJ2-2,TGTGCCAGCACCCGGACAGGGAGGTTGACCGGGGAGCTGTTTTTT,CASTRTGRLTGELFF
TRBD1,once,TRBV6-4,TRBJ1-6,TGTGCCAGCAGTGACCGATCGACAGGGGCTAATTCACCCCTCCACTTT,CASSDRSTGANSPLHF
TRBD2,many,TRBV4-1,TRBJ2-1,TGCGCCAGCAGCTGGGGGACTAGCGGGAGGAGAGGTGAGCAGTTCTTC,CASSWGTSGRRGEQFF
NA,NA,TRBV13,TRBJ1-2,TGTGCCAGCAGCTACAGGCTGATCCCGTATGGCTACACCTTC,CASSYRLIPYGYTF
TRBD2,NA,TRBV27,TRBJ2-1,TGTGCCAGCAGATACAATAGCGGGAGGAATGAGCAGTTCTTC,CASRYNSGRNEQFF
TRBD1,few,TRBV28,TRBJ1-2,TGTGCCAGCAGGATAGGACAGGGCCGTGGCTACACCTTC,CASRIGQGRGYTF
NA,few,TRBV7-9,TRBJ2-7,TGTGCCAGCAGCTTAGGGGTGGGGAGTTCCTACGAGCAGTACTTC,CASSLGVGSSYEQYF
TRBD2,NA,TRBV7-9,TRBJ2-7,TGTGCCAGCAGCTCACTAGCGGAGGGGGTCTACGAGCAGTACTTC,CASSSLAEGVYEQYF
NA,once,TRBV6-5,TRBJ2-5,TGTGCCAGCAGACCAAGAGGGCAAGAGACCCAGTACTTC,CASRPRGQETQYF
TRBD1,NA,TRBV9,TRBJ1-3,TGTGCCAGCACCCGGGACAGGGTTGGAAACACCATATATTTT,CASTRDRVGNTIYF
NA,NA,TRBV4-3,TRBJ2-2,TGCGCCAGCAGCCAAGATCTGAACACCGGGGAGCTGTTTTTT,CASSQDLNTGELFF
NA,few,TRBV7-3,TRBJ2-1,TGTGCCAGCAGCCTTGGAGGGGGGGGGAAGCAGTTCTTC,CASSLGGGGKQFF
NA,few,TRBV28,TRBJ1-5,TGTGCCAGCAGTTTTCTTCTTCAGCCCCAGCATTTT,CASSFLLQPQHF
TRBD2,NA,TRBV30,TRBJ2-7,TGTGCCTCCTTTCGGGGGGACGAGCAGTACTTC,CASFRGDEQYF
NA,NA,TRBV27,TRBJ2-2,TGTGCCAGCAGTTTAAGGTCAGGGACCGGGGAGCTGTTTTTT,CASSLRSGTGELFF
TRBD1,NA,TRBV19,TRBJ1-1,TGTGCCAGTCGGACCTTCGGGACAGCGAACACTGAAGCTTTCTTT,CASRTFGTANTEAFF
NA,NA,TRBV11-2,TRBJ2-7,TGTGCCAGCAGCTTGGGAGTTCTCTACGAGCAGTACTTC,CASSLGVLYEQYF
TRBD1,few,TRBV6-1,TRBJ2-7,TGTGCCAGCACCCTTTTGACAGGGTACGAGCAGTACTTC,CASTLLTGYEQYF
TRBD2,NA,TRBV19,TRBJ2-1,TGTGCCAGTAGTATCCCTAGCGGTAATTACAATGAGCAGTTCTTC,CASSIPSGNYNEQFF
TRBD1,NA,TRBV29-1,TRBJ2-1,TGCAGCGTCCCGGGGACAGGGGCCCACAATGAGCAGTTCTTC,CSVPGTGAHNEQFF
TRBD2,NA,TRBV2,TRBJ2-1,TGTGCCAGCAGTAGACTAGCGGGGCCTCTCTCCTACAATGAGCAGTTCTTC,CASSRLAGPLSYNEQFF
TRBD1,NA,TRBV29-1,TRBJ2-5,TGCAGCTCGAACGGGGACAGAAAACAAGAGACCCAGTACTTC,CSSNGDRKQETQYF
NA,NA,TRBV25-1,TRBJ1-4,TGTGCCAGCAGTGAAGCGGGGAGAATTAGTGAAAAACTGTTTTTT,CASSEAGRISEKLFF
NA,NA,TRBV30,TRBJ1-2,TGTGCCTGCGAAAGTCATTCCGGGATGGGTGGCTACACCTTC,CACESHSGMGGYTF